A selection of T cell receptor beta chains follows, all from one sample in a study of T-cell reconstitution after alpha-beta-depleted transplantation in children. TCRdb processed the PCR reads anew with MiXCR; each CDR3 protein has one entry. Here the sample spans approximately 300,000 distinct CDR3 sequences, around 7.1% being singletons. The sequencing used peripheral blood, collected 360 days after TCRalphabeta/CD19-depleted stem cell transplant. Source of these receptors: a female patient between 2 and 15 years old who had a stem cell transplant for Fanconi anemia, so the T cells may come from the graft donor. CDR3s include the opening cysteine and the closing phenylalanine or tryptophan. Fields, in order: D gene, J gene, clone size, V gene, CDR3 protein, CDR3 DNA. A D gene is named only where the DNA matches it firmly. The size entry is marked missing in some rows and otherwise reads once, few, many or a size class.

D gene: .; J gene: TRBJ2-1; clone size: many; V gene: TRBV29-1; CDR3 protein: CSASLDSYNEQFF; CDR3 DNA: TGCAGCGCGAGTCTAGACTCCTACAATGAGCAGTTCTTC
D gene: .; J gene: TRBJ2-3; clone size: many; V gene: TRBV6-1; CDR3 protein: CASSEGGGVADTQYF; CDR3 DNA: TGTGCCAGCAGTGAAGGTGGAGGGGTTGCGGATACGCAGTATTTT
D gene: TRBD1; J gene: TRBJ1-1; clone size: .; V gene: TRBV5-1; CDR3 protein: CARSSRGHTEAFF; CDR3 DNA: TGCGCCAGGAGCTCCAGGGGGCACACTGAAGCTTTCTTT
D gene: TRBD1; J gene: TRBJ2-1; clone size: many; V gene: TRBV29-1; CDR3 protein: CSVYRGGNEQFF; CDR3 DNA: TGCAGCGTTTACAGGGGTGGCAATGAGCAGTTCTTC
D gene: .; J gene: TRBJ2-2; clone size: few; V gene: TRBV2; CDR3 protein: CASSGVGARDTGELFF; CDR3 DNA: TGTGCCAGCAGTGGGGTGGGTGCTCGAGACACCGGGGAGCTGTTTTTT
D gene: .; J gene: TRBJ1-2; clone size: many; V gene: TRBV12-3/TRBV12-4; CDR3 protein: CASTTGGVYGYTF; CDR3 DNA: TGTGCCAGCACCACCGGGGGGGTCTATGGCTACACCTTC
D gene: .; J gene: TRBJ1-1; clone size: many; V gene: TRBV9; CDR3 protein: CASSAQVGTEAFF; CDR3 DNA: TGTGCCAGCAGCGCCCAGGTAGGGACTGAAGCTTTCTTT
D gene: .; J gene: TRBJ2-1; clone size: .; V gene: TRBV7-2; CDR3 protein: CASSLAGSGEQFF; CDR3 DNA: TGTGCCAGCAGCTTAGCAGGGTCCGGTGAGCAGTTCTTC
D gene: TRBD2; J gene: TRBJ2-1; clone size: many; V gene: TRBV11-2; CDR3 protein: CASSLDLADSYNEQFF; CDR3 DNA: TGTGCCAGCAGCTTAGACCTAGCGGACTCCTACAATGAGCAGTTCTTC
D gene: .; J gene: TRBJ1-1; clone size: .; V gene: TRBV5-6; CDR3 protein: CASSLEWSSMNTEAFF; CDR3 DNA: TGTGCCAGCAGCTTGGAGTGGTCGTCGATGAACACTGAAGCTTTCTTT
D gene: TRBD2; J gene: TRBJ2-5; clone size: many; V gene: TRBV5-1; CDR3 protein: CASSLVTAGETQYF; CDR3 DNA: TGCGCCAGCAGCTTGGTGACAGCGGGGGAGACCCAGTACTTC
D gene: TRBD2; J gene: TRBJ2-4; clone size: many; V gene: TRBV7-9; CDR3 protein: CASSSTGGGNIQYF; CDR3 DNA: TGTGCCAGCAGCTCCACTGGGGGAGGGAACATTCAGTACTTC
D gene: TRBD2; J gene: TRBJ2-3; clone size: many; V gene: TRBV15; CDR3 protein: CATYSWREGTDTQYF; CDR3 DNA: TGTGCCACCTACTCCTGGCGGGAGGGAACAGATACGCAGTATTTT
D gene: .; J gene: TRBJ1-2; clone size: few; V gene: TRBV30; CDR3 protein: CAWRGYGYTF; CDR3 DNA: TGTGCCTGGAGAGGGTATGGCTACACCTTC
D gene: .; J gene: TRBJ2-2; clone size: .; V gene: TRBV9; CDR3 protein: CASSVGGGTGELFF; CDR3 DNA: TGTGCCAGCAGCGTAGGAGGGGGAACCGGGGAGCTGTTTTTT
D gene: .; J gene: TRBJ1-1; clone size: many; V gene: TRBV15; CDR3 protein: CATNQGLDTEAFF; CDR3 DNA: TGTGCCACGAATCAGGGGTTGGACACTGAAGCTTTCTTT
D gene: TRBD1; J gene: TRBJ1-5; clone size: few; V gene: TRBV7-2; CDR3 protein: CASSLALTGNSNQPQHF; CDR3 DNA: TGTGCCAGCAGCTTAGCCCTGACAGGGAATAGCAATCAGCCCCAGCATTTT
D gene: .; J gene: TRBJ1-1; clone size: many; V gene: TRBV6-5; CDR3 protein: CASSRQPHTEAFF; CDR3 DNA: TGTGCCAGCAGCCGGCAACCCCACACTGAAGCTTTCTTT
D gene: TRBD1; J gene: TRBJ2-2; clone size: many; V gene: TRBV12-3/TRBV12-4; CDR3 protein: CASRYRGSSGELFF; CDR3 DNA: TGTGCCAGCAGATACAGGGGTTCATCGGGGGAGCTGTTTTTT
D gene: .; J gene: TRBJ2-3; clone size: few; V gene: TRBV14; CDR3 protein: CASGPWPRTDTQYF; CDR3 DNA: TGTGCCAGCGGCCCTTGGCCCCGCACAGATACGCAGTATTTT
D gene: .; J gene: TRBJ1-4; clone size: few; V gene: TRBV12-3/TRBV12-4; CDR3 protein: CASSLGMHNEKLFF; CDR3 DNA: TGTGCCAGCAGTTTAGGGATGCATAATGAAAAACTGTTTTTT
D gene: .; J gene: TRBJ1-1; clone size: .; V gene: TRBV19; CDR3 protein: CASSIGYGNTEAFF; CDR3 DNA: TGTGCCAGTAGTATAGGATATGGAAACACTGAAGCTTTCTTT
D gene: TRBD2; J gene: TRBJ2-2; clone size: few; V gene: TRBV11-2; CDR3 protein: CASSSGGLAGKYTGELFF; CDR3 DNA: TGTGCCAGCAGCTCGGGGGGACTAGCGGGGAAGTACACCGGGGAGCTGTTTTTT
D gene: TRBD1; J gene: TRBJ1-1; clone size: .; V gene: TRBV7-9; CDR3 protein: CASSLRIGTGGTEAFF; CDR3 DNA: TGTGCCAGCAGCCTAAGAATAGGGACAGGGGGCACTGAAGCTTTCTTT
D gene: TRBD2; J gene: TRBJ2-7; clone size: few; V gene: TRBV2; CDR3 protein: CASSVAGVLYEQYF; CDR3 DNA: TGTGCCAGCAGCGTAGCGGGGGTGCTCTACGAGCAGTACTTC
D gene: TRBD2; J gene: TRBJ2-5; clone size: few; V gene: TRBV13; CDR3 protein: CASSDSGTRHPETQYF; CDR3 DNA: TGTGCCAGCAGCGACTCCGGGACTAGACATCCAGAGACCCAGTACTTC
D gene: .; J gene: TRBJ2-5; clone size: many; V gene: TRBV27; CDR3 protein: CASSFGGREETQYF; CDR3 DNA: TGTGCCAGCAGTTTCGGGGGCAGAGAAGAGACCCAGTACTTC
D gene: .; J gene: TRBJ2-5; clone size: many; V gene: TRBV20-1; CDR3 protein: CSARTRMGQETQYF; CDR3 DNA: TGCAGTGCTAGAACTAGGATGGGCCAAGAGACCCAGTACTTC
D gene: .; J gene: TRBJ1-3; clone size: many; V gene: TRBV12-3/TRBV12-4; CDR3 protein: CASSFPGAYSGNTIYF; CDR3 DNA: TGTGCCAGCAGTTTCCCAGGAGCCTACTCTGGAAACACCATATATTTT
D gene: TRBD2; J gene: TRBJ2-3; clone size: many; V gene: TRBV20-1; CDR3 protein: CSATGLAGPTDTQYF; CDR3 DNA: TGCAGTGCTACCGGACTAGCGGGCCCCACAGATACGCAGTATTTT